This TCR beta chain was identified in a study of T-cell reconstitution after alpha-beta-depleted transplantation in children. Trimming shortened V by 5 bases and J by 6 bases, and 14 bases separated the two germline ends. This CDR3 region has 14 residues. CDR1 is SEHNR, CDR2 FQNEAQ, per germline (reference sequence). This clonotype was observed a handful of times. Its matching antigen is unknown. Library preparation (for TCRbeta) was performed with unique molecular identifiers. TCRdb independently ran MiXCR on the PCR reads; one entry per CDR3 protein. This table holds 250,000 to 350,000 distinct CDR3 sequences, over 20% found once. General study findings and limits: T-cell numbers and diversity, one year after transplant, stemmed largely from T cells that were newly produced. From surviving recipient T cells and thymic progenitors came the high day-60 TCRbeta diversity observed in some patients. Approximately two months post-transplant, alpha-beta T cells reportedly originated from several hundred expanded graft clones.

This clonotype was obtained from a male patient aged 5 to 17 who had a stem cell transplant for acute lymphoblastic leukemia, so the T cells may come from the graft donor. The sequences come from PBMCs, mostly from graft donor cells, collected 180 days after TCRalphabeta/CD19-depleted stem cell transplant. The J gene is TRBJ1-5, the V gene TRBV7-9; D ambiguous. DNA of the CDR3: TGTGCCAGCAGCCATGGAAGGGAAGGTCAGCCCCAGCATTTT. Its translation: CASSHGREGQPQHF.